This T cell receptor (beta chain) emerged from a study of identifying expanded T cells in peripheral blood. Sequencing was performed with immunoSEQ multiplex PCR; in TCRdb, only in-frame clones are kept and a portion is missing. Of some 100,000 clones in the sample, roughly nine tenths were seen once. The V end was cut by 7 bases, the J end by 0 bases, with 9 bases between. Germline lookup yields CDR1 MDHEN and CDR2 SYDVKM. This CDR3 contains 13 residues. The source of this sequence is a person aged 18-70 years in good health. The J gene is TRBJ2-5, the V gene TRBV28; TRBD2 might be the D (5 bases). The sequencing input was blood. The CDR3 DNA reads as TGTGCCAGCACGGAGGCTAACCAAGAGACCCAGTACTTC. Translating gives CASTEANQETQYF.